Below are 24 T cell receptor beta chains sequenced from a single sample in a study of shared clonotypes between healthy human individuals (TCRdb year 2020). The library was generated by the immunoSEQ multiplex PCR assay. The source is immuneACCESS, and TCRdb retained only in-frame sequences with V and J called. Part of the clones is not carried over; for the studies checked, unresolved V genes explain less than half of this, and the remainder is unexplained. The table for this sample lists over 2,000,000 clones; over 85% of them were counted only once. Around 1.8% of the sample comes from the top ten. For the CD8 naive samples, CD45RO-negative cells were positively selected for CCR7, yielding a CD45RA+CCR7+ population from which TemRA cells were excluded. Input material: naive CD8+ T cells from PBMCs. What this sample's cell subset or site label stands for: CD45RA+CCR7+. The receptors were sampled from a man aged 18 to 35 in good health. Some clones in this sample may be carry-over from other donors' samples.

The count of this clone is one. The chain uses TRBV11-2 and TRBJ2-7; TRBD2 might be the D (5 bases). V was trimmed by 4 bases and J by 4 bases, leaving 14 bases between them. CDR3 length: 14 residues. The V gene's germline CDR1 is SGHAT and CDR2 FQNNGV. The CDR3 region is CASSSREGKYEQYF. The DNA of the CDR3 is TGTGCCAGCAGCTCGCGAGAGGGAAAATACGAGCAGTACTTC.

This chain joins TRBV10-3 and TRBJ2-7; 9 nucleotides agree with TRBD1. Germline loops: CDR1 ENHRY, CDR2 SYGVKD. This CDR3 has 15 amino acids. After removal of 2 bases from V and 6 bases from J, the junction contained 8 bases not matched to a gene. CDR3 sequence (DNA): TGTGCCATCAGTGAGCCCCCGGGACAGGGCCCCGAGCAGTACTTC. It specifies CAISEPPGQGPEQYF.

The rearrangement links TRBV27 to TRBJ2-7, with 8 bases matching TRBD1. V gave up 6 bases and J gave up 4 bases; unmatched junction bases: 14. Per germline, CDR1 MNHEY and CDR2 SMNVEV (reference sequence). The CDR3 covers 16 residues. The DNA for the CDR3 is TGTGCCAGCAGCTCCGGGACAGGCCTTTCGTATTACGAGCAGTACTTC. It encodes CASSSGTGLSYYEQYF.

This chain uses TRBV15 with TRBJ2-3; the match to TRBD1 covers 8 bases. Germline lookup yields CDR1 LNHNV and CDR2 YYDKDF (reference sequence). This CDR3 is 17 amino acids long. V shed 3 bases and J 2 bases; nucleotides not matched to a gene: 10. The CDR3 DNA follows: TGTGCCACCAGCAGGGCCAGGGGGCCTTCTGCCACAGATACGCAGTATTTT. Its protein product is CATSRARGPSATDTQYF.

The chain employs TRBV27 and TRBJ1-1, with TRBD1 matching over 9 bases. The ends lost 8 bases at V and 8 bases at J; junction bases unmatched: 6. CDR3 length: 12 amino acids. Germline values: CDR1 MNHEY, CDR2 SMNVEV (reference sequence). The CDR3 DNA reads TGTGCCAGCGGGAGGGACAGGGAGGAAGCTTTCTTT. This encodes CASGRDREEAFF.

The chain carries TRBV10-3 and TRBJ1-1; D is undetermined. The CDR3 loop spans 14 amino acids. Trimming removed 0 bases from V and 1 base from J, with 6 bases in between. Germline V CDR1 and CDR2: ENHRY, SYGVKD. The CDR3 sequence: CAISESAENTEAFF. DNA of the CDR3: TGTGCCATCAGTGAGTCGGCGGAGAACACTGAAGCTTTCTTT.

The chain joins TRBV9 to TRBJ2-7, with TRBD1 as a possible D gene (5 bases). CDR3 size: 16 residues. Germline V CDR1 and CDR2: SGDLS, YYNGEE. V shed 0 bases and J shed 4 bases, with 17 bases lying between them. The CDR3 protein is CASSVDMTAKPYEQYF. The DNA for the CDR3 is TGTGCCAGCAGCGTAGATATGACAGCTAAACCTTACGAGCAGTACTTC.

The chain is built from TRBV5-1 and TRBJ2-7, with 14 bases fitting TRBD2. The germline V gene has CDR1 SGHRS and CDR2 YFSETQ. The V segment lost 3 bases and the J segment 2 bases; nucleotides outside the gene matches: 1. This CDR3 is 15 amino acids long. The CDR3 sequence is CASSSGLAGAYEQYF. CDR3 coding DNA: TGCGCCAGCAGCTCGGGACTAGCGGGAGCCTACGAGCAGTACTTC.

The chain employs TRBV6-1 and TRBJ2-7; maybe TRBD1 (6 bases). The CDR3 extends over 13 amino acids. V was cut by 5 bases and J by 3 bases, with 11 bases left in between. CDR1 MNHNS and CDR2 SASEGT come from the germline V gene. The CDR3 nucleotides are TGTGCCAGCAGTCAAATCAGGGGCTACGAGCAGTACTTC. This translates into CASSQIRGYEQYF.

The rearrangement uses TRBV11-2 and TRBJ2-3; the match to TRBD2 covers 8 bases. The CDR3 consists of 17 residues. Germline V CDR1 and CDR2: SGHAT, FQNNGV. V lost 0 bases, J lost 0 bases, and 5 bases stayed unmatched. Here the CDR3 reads CASSLDRLAMSTDTQYF. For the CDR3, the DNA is TGTGCCAGCAGCTTAGATCGACTAGCGATGAGCACAGATACGCAGTATTTT.

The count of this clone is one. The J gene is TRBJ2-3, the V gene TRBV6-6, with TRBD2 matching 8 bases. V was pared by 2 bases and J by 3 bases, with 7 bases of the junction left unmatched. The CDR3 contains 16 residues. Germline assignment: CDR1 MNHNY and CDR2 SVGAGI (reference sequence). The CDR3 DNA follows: TGTGCCAGCAGTTACGATTTAGGACTAGCTACAGATACGCAGTATTTT. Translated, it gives CASSYDLGLATDTQYF.

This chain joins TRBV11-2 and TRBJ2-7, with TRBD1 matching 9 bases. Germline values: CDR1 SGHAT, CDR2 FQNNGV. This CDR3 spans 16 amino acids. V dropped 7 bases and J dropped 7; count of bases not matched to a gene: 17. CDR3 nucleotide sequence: TGTGCCAGCACCAACAGCCGGACAGGGGATAGGGAAGAGCAGTACTTC. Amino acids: CASTNSRTGDREEQYF.

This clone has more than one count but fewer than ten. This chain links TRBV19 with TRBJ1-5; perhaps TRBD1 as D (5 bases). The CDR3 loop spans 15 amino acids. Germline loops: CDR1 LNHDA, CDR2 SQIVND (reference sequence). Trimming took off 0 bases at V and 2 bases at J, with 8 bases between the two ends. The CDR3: CASSIDRAGNQPQHF. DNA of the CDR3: TGTGCCAGTAGTATAGACAGGGCCGGCAATCAGCCCCAGCATTTT.

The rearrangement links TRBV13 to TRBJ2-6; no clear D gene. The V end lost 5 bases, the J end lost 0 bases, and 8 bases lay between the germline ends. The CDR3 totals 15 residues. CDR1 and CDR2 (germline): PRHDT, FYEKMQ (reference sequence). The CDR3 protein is CASSLQISGANVLTF. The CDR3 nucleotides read TGTGCCAGCAGCCTTCAGATCTCTGGGGCCAACGTCCTGACTTTC.

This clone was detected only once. The CDR3, as DNA: TGTGCCAGCAGTCCAGACAGAGTGAGAACTGAAGCTTTCTTT. Protein product: CASSPDRVRTEAFF. V is TRBV27 and J is TRBJ1-1; possibly TRBD1 for D (5 bases). Per germline, CDR1 MNHEY and CDR2 SMNVEV (reference sequence). The length of the CDR3 is 14 residues. V was cut by 5 bases and J by 5 bases, with 15 bases left in between.

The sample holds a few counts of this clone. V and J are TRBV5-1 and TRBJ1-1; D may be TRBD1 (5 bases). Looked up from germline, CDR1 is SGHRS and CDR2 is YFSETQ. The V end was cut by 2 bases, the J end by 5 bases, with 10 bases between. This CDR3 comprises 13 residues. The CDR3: CASSFDGGTEAFF. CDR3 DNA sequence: TGCGCCAGCAGCTTTGACGGGGGAACTGAAGCTTTCTTT.

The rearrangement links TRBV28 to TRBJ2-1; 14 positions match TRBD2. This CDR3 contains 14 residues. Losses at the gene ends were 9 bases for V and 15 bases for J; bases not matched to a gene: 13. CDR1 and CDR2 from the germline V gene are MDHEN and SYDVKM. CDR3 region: CASLGGTSGSGRFF. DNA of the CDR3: TGTGCCAGTCTGGGGGGGACTAGCGGGAGTGGTCGGTTCTTC.

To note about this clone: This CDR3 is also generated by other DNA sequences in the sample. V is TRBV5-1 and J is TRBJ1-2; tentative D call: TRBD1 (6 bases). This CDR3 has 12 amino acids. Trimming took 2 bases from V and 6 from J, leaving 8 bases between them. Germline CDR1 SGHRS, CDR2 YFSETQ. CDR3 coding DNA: TGCGCCAGCAGCTTACACAGGGATGGCTACACCTTC. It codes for CASSLHRDGYTF.

The CDR3 is CSVVRVSDTQYF. CDR3 nucleotides: TGCAGCGTCGTACGGGTATCAGATACGCAGTATTTT. The chain uses TRBV29-1 and TRBJ2-3; D not certain. The V and J ends lost 6 bases and 4 bases respectively, with 11 bases between them. The CDR3 extends over 12 amino acids. CDR1 is SQVTM and CDR2 is ANQGSEA in the germline V gene.

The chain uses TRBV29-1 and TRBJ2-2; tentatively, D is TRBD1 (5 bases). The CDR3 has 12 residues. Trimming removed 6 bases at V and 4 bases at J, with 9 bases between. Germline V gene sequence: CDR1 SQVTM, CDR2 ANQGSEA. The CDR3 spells CSVLRVTGELFF. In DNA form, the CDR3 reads TGCAGCGTCCTCAGGGTCACCGGGGAGCTGTTTTTT.

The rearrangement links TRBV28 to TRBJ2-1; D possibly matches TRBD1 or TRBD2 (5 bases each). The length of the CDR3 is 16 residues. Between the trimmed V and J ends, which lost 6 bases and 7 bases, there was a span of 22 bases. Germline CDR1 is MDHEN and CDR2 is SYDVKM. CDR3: CASSPRGTGNFNEQFF. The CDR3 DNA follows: TGTGCCAGCAGCCCCCGAGGGACGGGGAACTTTAATGAGCAGTTCTTC.

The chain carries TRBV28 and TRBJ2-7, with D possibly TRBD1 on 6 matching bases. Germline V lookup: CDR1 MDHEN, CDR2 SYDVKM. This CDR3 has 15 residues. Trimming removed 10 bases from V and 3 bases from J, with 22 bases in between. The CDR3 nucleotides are TGTGCCACCAAAAACAAAGACAGGAGCGGCTACGAGCAGTACTTC. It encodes CATKNKDRSGYEQYF.

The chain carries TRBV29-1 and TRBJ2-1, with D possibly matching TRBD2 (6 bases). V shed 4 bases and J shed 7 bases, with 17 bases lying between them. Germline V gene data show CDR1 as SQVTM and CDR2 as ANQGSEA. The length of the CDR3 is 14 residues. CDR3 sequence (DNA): TGCAGCGTTGTTTTGGGAGGCCGTCGAAATGAGCAGTTCTTC. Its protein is CSVVLGGRRNEQFF.

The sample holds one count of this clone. This chain's CDR3 is CASSLILGLAGSPLGYEQYF. In DNA form, the CDR3 reads TGTGCCAGCAGCTTAATCCTCGGACTAGCGGGATCCCCCCTCGGGTACGAGCAGTACTTC. The V and J genes are TRBV7-8 and TRBJ2-7, with 12 bases identical to TRBD2. CDR3 length: 20 amino acids. Germline V gene sequence: CDR1 SGHVS, CDR2 FQNEAQ. V shed 2 bases, J shed 4 bases, and the junction held 18 bases outside the gene matches.